This T cell receptor (beta chain) originates from a study of regulatory T cells in long-lasting Graves disease (dated by TCRdb to the early 2020s). For the wider study: Newly diagnosed Graves' disease patients had taken antithyroid drugs for less than 3 months. The study was conducted in China and was registered as a clinical trial. A total of roughly 35 samples underwent TCR sequencing: around 13 from persistent and roughly 20 from newly diagnosed Graves' disease patients. Peripheral blood TCR sequencing and RNA sequencing compared persistent Graves' disease patients with newly diagnosed Graves' disease patients.

This clonotype appeared many times. Its antigen has not been determined. No base qualities exist here, and no much larger clone lies one base off it. The library was produced with multiplex PCR. TCRdb records Illumina HiSeq 4000 as the sequencer. CDR3 regions were amplified by Arm-PCR with iRepertoire HTBI primers to construct TCR beta libraries. PCR products were gel purified before sequencing. In the original analysis: Gene usage analysis of CDR3 amino acid clonotypes used the approximately 62 TRBV and around 14 TRBJ segments found across samples. COPE and FqMerger were used to merge filtered high-quality paired reads into contigs. BLAST was used to align contigs to IMGT TRBV, TRBD and TRBJ reference genes, with CDR3 defined following IMGT. Any clonotype with a frequency above 0.1% was counted as a highly expanded clone. Shannon entropy served as the measure of repertoire diversity, while the Gini coefficient captured V-J evenness. Public clonotypes were defined as clonotypes shared by more than one individual. TCRdb reanalyzed the raw reads on its own, using fastp at Q25 for trimming and MiXCR for clone calling, and kept in-frame beta chains. Rows with one shared CDR3 protein collapse into an entry with the most common genes and DNA. None of the V and J calls come from the authors' own analysis; TCRdb made them. The sample table holds a few hundred thousand distinct CDR3 sequences, of which around 18% were seen once. About 15% of the sample goes to the ten largest clones.

This specimen's time point label, interpreted: newly diagnosed GD, antithyroid drugs for less than 3 months. For both TCR sequencing and RNA sequencing, RNA was extracted from PBMCs using TRIzol. The diagnosis of Graves' disease was made according to American Thyroid Association guidelines. The patients came from an endocrinology department in Xi'an, China. Each patient gave approximately 9 milliliters of peripheral blood, collected in an EDTA anticoagulant tube. Ficoll Paque Plus density gradient separation was used to isolate PBMCs, and no further T cell sorting was performed. An Agilent 2100 Bioanalyzer and agarose gel were used to check RNA quality, and a NanoDrop 2000 was used to measure RNA concentration. Measured from the cysteine to the phenylalanine, the CDR3 is 14 residues long. Kept here is only the CDR3 DNA, which spans 42 bases and is read in frame from base 1. CDR1 SGHRS and CDR2 YFSETQ are derived from the germline V gene. The junction carries 15 bases between V and J, which are trimmed by 5 bases and 4 bases respectively.

Results and caveats for the whole study, not just this receptor: Peripheral blood alone was examined, since thyroid tissue, which constituted the primary lesion, could not be accessed. Compared with newly diagnosed patients, persistent Graves' disease patients had lower TCR Shannon entropy and fewer highly expanded clones, which suggests clonal expansion. Persistent patients shared more public clonotypes among themselves (around 2,500) than newly diagnosed patients did (about 1,000). Sequencing and analysis were restricted to the TCR beta chain. Persistent disease showed preferential use of TRBV28, TRBJ1-2 and TRBJ2-5, whereas newly diagnosed disease favored TRBV20-1 and TRBJ2-1. The authors acknowledged the small sample size as a limitation that may reduce accuracy.

The sample also formed part of further work on T cells in Graves' hyperthyroidism and ophthalmopathy. As noted in the second study: Stable Graves' hyperthyroidism was defined as no progression to ophthalmopathy during 18 months of follow-up. Hyperthyroidism patients were newly diagnosed, had a disease duration of under 2 months, and were aged 18 to 65 years. Any patient with an uncontrolled infection, another autoimmune disease, pregnancy or lactation was excluded. Diagnoses relied on clinical symptoms, serum thyroxine and TRAb, thyroid ultrasound and orbital computed tomography. The TCR CDR3 was subjected to a first round of RT-PCR using the HTBI primer set and the Qiagen OneStep RT-PCR kit. Blood samples also contained most of the expanded thyroid clonotypes (frequency above 0.001), which suggests that blood repertoires may reflect thyroid immune responses. A model built on a 13 V-J signature distinguished ophthalmopathy from stable hyperthyroidism, reaching around 88% sensitivity and about 81% specificity in cross-validation and 80%/75% in testing. During validation, the model predicted progression to ophthalmopathy a median of about 6.3 months ahead of onset, with almost 71% sensitivity and almost 75% specificity. To identify TCR V-J signatures that set the groups apart, the researchers used a discovery cohort of 90 to 100 patients, made up of roughly 40 with Graves' ophthalmopathy and around 58 with stable Graves' hyperthyroidism. Whether ophthalmopathy could be predicted prospectively was tested in an independent validation cohort made up of fewer than 20 hyperthyroidism patients plus 17 patients who later progressed to ophthalmopathy. The 95 to 100 discovery patients were randomly divided into training and test sets at a 7:3 ratio. In addition, the study compared T-cell repertoires in thyroid tissue and in blood from about 6 Graves' hyperthyroidism patients. After sampling, hyperthyroidism patients received methimazole starting at 30 mg daily, and ophthalmopathy patients received high-dose intravenous methylprednisolone. Libraries were constructed in a second round of multiplex PCR, after which size selection and purification were performed. Libraries were sequenced paired-end with 100 bp reads on an Illumina HiSeq2000. Raw data were processed with SOAPnuke, discarding reads with adapters, uncalled bases, mean Phred below 15, or no exact constant-primer or identifier match. High-quality paired reads were merged using COPE v1.2.5, and each unique nucleotide sequence was defined as a clonotype. Clonotypes were aligned to IMGT TRBV, TRBD and TRBJ reference segments using MiTCR v1.1. The analysis was restricted to V-J combinations with a frequency above 0.0001, which together covered over 99% of the repertoires. The TCS score was defined as F50 (clonal expansion) divided by E x V (chaos), with BLOSUM62-based TCRdist calculated between CDR3 peptides within each V-J. Welch's t-statistics and random forest reduced roughly 530 V-J features to about 12, which were used in a naive Bayes classifier (R e1071). No statistical method was used to set the sample size in advance, and investigators knew the group allocation. The paper describes TCR Vbeta CDR3 sequencing of 135 peripheral blood samples, made up of 43 ophthalmopathy patients, 70 to 75 hyperthyroidism patients and 17 progressor patients.

This clonotype was obtained from a woman aged 30 to 39 with Graves disease. Donor details come from another sample of the same person, matched by shared clones. The chain joins TRBV5-1 to TRBJ1-1; TRBD1 is possibly the D segment (5 matching bases). The sequences come from peripheral blood mononuclear cells (PBMCs), collected at new diagnosis, from a patient treated with antithyroid drugs. The CDR3 protein: CASSLTGPGTEAFF. The sequenced DNA is TGCGCCAGCAGTTTGACGGGGCCGGGCACTGAAGCTTTCTTT.